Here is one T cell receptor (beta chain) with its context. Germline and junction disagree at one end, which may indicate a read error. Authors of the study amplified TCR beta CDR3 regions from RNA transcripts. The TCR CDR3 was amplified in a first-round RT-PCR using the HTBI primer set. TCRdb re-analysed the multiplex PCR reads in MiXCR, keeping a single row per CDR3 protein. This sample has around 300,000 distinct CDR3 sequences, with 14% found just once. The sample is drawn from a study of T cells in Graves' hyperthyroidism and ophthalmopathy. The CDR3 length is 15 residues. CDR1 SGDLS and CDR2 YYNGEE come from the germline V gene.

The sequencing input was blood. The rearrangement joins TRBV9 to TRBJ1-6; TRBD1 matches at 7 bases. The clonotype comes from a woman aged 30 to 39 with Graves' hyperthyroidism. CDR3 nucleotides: TGTGCCAGCAGCGAACTCGGGACAGTTAATTCACCCCCCCACTTT. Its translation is CASSELGTVNSPPHF.